A single T cell receptor beta chain is shown here with its context. One entry per CDR3 protein results from TCRdb running MiXCR on the RACE reads. The sample includes about 190,000 distinct CDR3 sequences, around 25% of them seen just once. This sample was taken from a study of human T cells and chemical hapten exposure. Study-wide background: An area of 2 cm by less than 2.5 cm on upper inner arm skin received 2% DPC for sensitization.

Time point reported: patch test 3, about 24 weeks after DPC sensitization. As to treatment: therapeutic diphenylcyclopropenone sensitization with weekly scalp DPC. The sequence came from a woman between 40 and 50 years old with alopecia areata. Some clones in this sample may be carry-over from other donors' samples. The sample here was whole blood, taken in connection with sensitization to the hapten diphenylcyclopropenone (DPC).

DNA for the CDR3: TGTGCCAGCAGCTTAGCCCTGGGACAGGGGCGCGAGCAGTACTTC. Protein: CASSLALGQGREQYF. This chain connects TRBV11-2 to TRBJ2-7, with 10 bases fitting TRBD1. The CDR3 has 15 residues. V trimming: 1 base; J trimming: 6 bases; junction bases outside the gene matches: 6. Germline V gives CDR1 SGHAT, CDR2 FQNNGV.